The 25 T cell receptor beta chains below were found in one sample sequenced in a study of regulatory T cells in long-lasting Graves disease. Researchers made TCR beta libraries by using iRepertoire HTBI primers and running Arm-PCR on CDR3 regions. TCRdb re-derived calls from the multiplex PCR reads in MiXCR, one entry per CDR3 protein. The data show roughly 490,000 distinct CDR3 sequences, with about 20% seen just once and 10% to 15% held by the top ten. Described time point: persistent/refractory GD, antithyroid drugs over 5 years with positive TRAb. The TCR library used RNA extracted from PBMCs. The sample here was peripheral blood mononuclear cells (PBMCs), taken when the disease was refractory, from a patient treated with antithyroid drugs. The receptor source for this set is a female donor with Graves disease.

The table lists this clonotype with a few counts. It may be a read error: a sequence one base away is much more abundant. The chain carries TRBV7-2 and TRBJ1-6; D is perhaps TRBD1 (6 bases). This CDR3 is 16 amino acids long. Germline V gene sequence: CDR1 SGHTA, CDR2 FQGNSA. The CDR3 loop is CASSLGLGGANSPHHF. CDR3 bases: TGTGCCAGCAGCTTGGGCCTCGGGGGGGCAAATTCACCCCACCACTTT.

This clonotype was observed at least ten times. The chain employs TRBV9 and TRBJ2-7; the D is unclear. The V and J ends lost 0 bases and 4 bases respectively, with 14 bases between them. The CDR3 runs to 15 residues. Germline values: CDR1 SGDLS, CDR2 YYNGEE. The CDR3 nucleotides read TGTGCCAGCAGCGTAGCGGGCGAACCTGGGTACGAGCAGTACTTC. This gives the protein CASSVAGEPGYEQYF.

This clonotype was counted ten times or more. The genes are TRBV7-2 and TRBJ2-7, with D perhaps matching TRBD2 (6 bases). This CDR3 is 16 amino acids long. V lost 2 bases and J lost 5, with 19 bases in between. Germline V lookup: CDR1 SGHTA, CDR2 FQGNSA. The CDR3 loop reads CASSLYLELALHEQYF. For the CDR3, the DNA is TGTGCCAGCAGCTTATATCTTGAACTAGCTCTCCACGAGCAGTACTTC.

This clonotype was recorded a few times. The chain combines TRBV28 with TRBJ2-1; D is undetermined. The CDR3 contains 12 residues. Germline V gene lookup returns CDR1 MDHEN and CDR2 SYDVKM. Trimming took off 5 bases at V and 1 base at J, with 3 bases between the two ends. CDR3 coding DNA: TGTGCCAGCAGTAAATCCTACAATGAGCAGTTCTTC. Encoded protein: CASSKSYNEQFF.

This clonotype was seen at least ten times. The rearrangement uses TRBV6-1 and TRBJ2-7; D may be TRBD2 (5 bases). The CDR3 covers 14 residues. With 5 bases removed from V and 4 bases from J, the gap between germline ends came to 15 bases. The germline V gene encodes CDR1 MNHNS and CDR2 SASEGT. CDR3 nucleotide sequence: TGTGCCAGCAGTCCCCGGGGAGCGGTATACGAGCAGTACTTC. It is translated as CASSPRGAVYEQYF.

This clonotype was observed at least ten times. The CDR3 bases are TGTGCCAGCAGCTTTCCCGGGACAGGGAACTATGGCTACACCTTC. This translates into CASSFPGTGNYGYTF. The gene calls are TRBV11-1 and TRBJ1-2, with 9 bases matching TRBD1. The CDR3 spans 15 residues. CDR1 SGHAT and CDR2 FQDESV come from the germline V gene (reference sequence). The trim removed 3 bases at V and 2 bases at J, leaving 4 bases unmatched.

This clonotype was recorded many times. The chain couples TRBV9 to TRBJ2-7, with 9 bases matching TRBD1. Trimming took 3 bases from V and 6 from J; bases not matched to a gene: 10. The length of the CDR3 is 15 residues. The V gene's germline CDR1 is SGDLS and CDR2 YYNGEE. This CDR3 reads CASSAQGATPPEQYF. DNA of the CDR3: TGTGCCAGCAGCGCACAGGGGGCAACCCCCCCCGAGCAGTACTTC.

A note on this clonotype: At one of its ends the junction is not consistent with the germline gene, which may arise from a read error. This chain links TRBV7-2 with TRBJ1-4; TRBD1 is a possible D gene (5 bases). CDR1 is SGHTA and CDR2 is FQGNSA in the germline V gene. The CDR3 runs to 14 residues. The CDR3 bases are TGTGCCGGCAGCTCGGGACTTTCTAATGAAAAACTGTTTTTT. This codes for CAGSSGLSNEKLFF.

This clonotype has more than one count but fewer than ten. The chain uses TRBV6-1 and TRBJ1-4, with 11 bases fitting TRBD1. The germline V gene has CDR1 MNHNS and CDR2 SASEGT. J was trimmed by 8 bases and V by 7 bases; bases with no gene match: 6. This CDR3 is 14 amino acids long. CDR3 amino acids: CASNSGQGGEKLFF. CDR3 nucleotides: TGTGCCAGCAACTCGGGACAGGGGGGAGAAAAACTGTTTTTT.

To note about this clonotype: This may stem from a read error, because a much larger clone lies one nucleotide away. The chain has TRBV7-2 and TRBJ2-7, with 12 bases fitting TRBD1. The trim removed 5 bases at V and 6 bases at J, leaving 5 bases unmatched. Looked up from germline, CDR1 is SGHTA and CDR2 is FQGNSA. This CDR3 contains 14 residues. The CDR3 is CASSRGTGGCEQYF. For the CDR3, the DNA is TGTGCCAGCAGCAGAGGGACAGGGGGCTGCGAGCAGTACTTC. Full variable domain (missing parts from reference TRBV7-2 and TRBJ2-7): GAGVSQSPSNKVTEKGKDVELRCDPISGHTALYWYRQSLGQGLEFLIYFQGNSAPDKSGLPSDRFSAERTGGSVSTLTIQRTQQEDSAVYLCASSRGTGGCEQYFGPGTRLTVT.

The gene calls are TRBV4-3 and TRBJ1-3; TRBD1 is a possible D gene (5 bases). Looked up from germline, CDR1 is LGHNA and CDR2 is YSLEER. CDR3 length: 16 amino acids. V was trimmed by 0 bases and J by 0 bases, leaving 9 bases between them. This chain's CDR3 is CASSQEGHNSGNTIYF. CDR3 in DNA: TGCGCCAGCAGCCAAGAGGGGCACAACTCTGGAAACACCATATATTTT.

The genes are TRBV12-3 or TRBV12-4 and TRBJ2-2, with D possibly being TRBD1 or TRBD2 (6 bases each). The CDR3 is made up of 12 amino acids. V gave up 8 bases and J gave up 6 bases, with 10 bases separating them. The CDR3 region has the DNA TGTGCCAGCTGGAGGGGGGCCGGGGAGCTGTTTTTT. Amino acid sequence: CASWRGAGELFF.

In regard to this clonotype: Being one base from a much bigger clone, this may be a read error. This chain links TRBV6-2 or TRBV6-3 with TRBJ2-7; tentative D call: TRBD2 (7 bases). CDR1 is MNHEY, CDR2 SVGEGT, per germline. With 4 bases removed from V and 3 bases from J, the gap between germline ends came to 22 bases. There are 17 residues in the CDR3. DNA of the CDR3: TGTGCCAGCAGTTCAATGGGGGGGACACACACCTTCTACGAGCAGTACTTC. This codes for CASSSMGGTHTFYEQYF.

This rearrangement joins TRBV10-3 to TRBJ1-5; 9 bases align to TRBD1. The germline V gene encodes CDR1 ENHRY and CDR2 SYGVKD. This CDR3 has 15 residues. V gave up 2 bases and J gave up 5 bases; unmatched junction bases: 4. The CDR3: CAISEQQGADQPQHF. Here the CDR3 DNA reads TGTGCCATCAGTGAGCAACAGGGGGCTGATCAGCCCCAGCATTTT.

This clonotype was found a few times. V gene TRBV6-5 combines with J gene TRBJ2-7, with TRBD1 matching over 10 bases. The germline gives CDR1 MNHEY, CDR2 SVGAGI. Trimming removed 0 bases from V and 2 bases from J; junction bases left unmatched: 1. This CDR3 has 15 amino acids. The CDR3 loop reads CASSYSGQGTYEQYF. Here the CDR3 DNA reads TGTGCCAGCAGTTACTCGGGACAGGGGACCTACGAGCAGTACTTC.

As for this clonotype: This may arise from a read error, as a much more abundant clone is one base away. V gene TRBV6-2 or TRBV6-3 combines with J gene TRBJ1-5, with D unclear. Trimming took off 8 bases at V and 5 bases at J, with 16 bases between the two ends. The CDR3 has 14 amino acids. Germline values: CDR1 MNHEY, CDR2 SVGEGT. Here the CDR3 reads CASGNLGGDQPQHF. The CDR3 bases are TGTGCCAGCGGTAACCTGGGCGGGGATCAGCCCCAGCATTTT.

This clonotype was detected ten times or more. V usage is TRBV30 and J usage is TRBJ2-5; 7 bases line up with TRBD1. Per germline, CDR1 GTSNPN and CDR2 SVGIG (reference sequence). The CDR3 sequence is 12 residues long. The V and J ends lost 0 bases and 5 bases, in that order; junction bases with no gene match: 0. CDR3 in DNA: TGTGCCTGGAGTGTAGGGGGCGAGACCCAGTACTTC. Translation: CAWSVGGETQYF.

This clonotype was observed many times. The V gene is TRBV28, the J gene TRBJ2-1, with 9 bases identical to TRBD2. The CDR3 is 14 residues long. Germline CDR1 reads MDHEN; CDR2 reads SYDVKM. This CDR3 is CALSSGSPYNEQFF. The CDR3 bases are TGTGCTCTGAGTAGCGGGAGCCCCTACAATGAGCAGTTCTTC.

This clonotype came up many times. This chain uses TRBV6-1 with TRBJ2-5, with TRBD1 matching 9 bases. V was pared by 5 bases and J by 1 base, with 8 bases of the junction left unmatched. From germline, CDR1 is MNHNS and CDR2 SASEGT. The CDR3 has 16 amino acids. The CDR3 region has the DNA TGTGCCAGCAGTCAAAGACAGGGGGGAATCCAAGAGACCCAGTACTTC. This encodes CASSQRQGGIQETQYF.

The rearrangement joins TRBV2 to TRBJ1-6; D is unresolved. The CDR3 is 14 residues long. The germline CDR1 and CDR2 sequences are SNHLY and FYNNEI. Trimming shortened V by 8 bases and J by 0 bases, and 8 bases separated the two germline ends. The chain's CDR3 is CASSISSYNSPLHF. The CDR3 region has the DNA TGTGCCAGCTCTATAAGCTCCTATAATTCACCCCTCCACTTT.

The V and J genes are TRBV30 and TRBJ1-5; D remains ambiguous. Germline values: CDR1 GTSNPN, CDR2 SVGIG (reference sequence). The CDR3 extends over 13 amino acids. V was trimmed by 0 bases and J by 4 bases, leaving 7 bases between them. The CDR3 spells CAWSVAGNQPQHF. The CDR3 DNA follows: TGTGCCTGGAGTGTGGCTGGTAATCAGCCCCAGCATTTT.

This clonotype was detected ten times or more. J is TRBJ1-4 and V is TRBV28; TRBD1 agrees at 9 bases. This CDR3 is 15 amino acids long. Germline V gives CDR1 MDHEN, CDR2 SYDVKM. V trimming: 7 bases; J trimming: 2 bases; junction bases outside the gene matches: 5. The CDR3 nucleotides read TGTGCCAGCAACAGGGGGCCAAATACTAATGAAAAACTGTTTTTT. Translating gives CASNRGPNTNEKLFF.

V gene TRBV10-3 combines with J gene TRBJ1-1; 7 bases map to TRBD1. Germline V CDR1 and CDR2: ENHRY, SYGVKD. With 6 bases clipped from V and 2 bases from J, the junction kept 6 bases outside the gene matches. The CDR3 runs to 14 residues. The CDR3 nucleotides read TGTGCCATCAGGATGGACAGGAAAAACACTGAAGCTTTCTTT. It translates to CAIRMDRKNTEAFF.

This clonotype was observed a few times. The rearrangement joins TRBV20-1 to TRBJ2-1, with D unclear. The CDR3 runs to 11 residues. CDR1 is DFQATT, CDR2 SNEGSKA, per germline (reference sequence). Trimming cost V 1 base and J 2 bases, with 0 bases left between them. Here the CDR3 reads CSARAYNEQFF. CDR3 DNA sequence: TGCAGTGCTAGAGCCTACAATGAGCAGTTCTTC.

On this clonotype itself: An end of the junction does not agree with germline; a read error may underlie this. V is TRBV19 and J is TRBJ1-5, with D possibly TRBD1 on 6 matching bases. The germline V gene has CDR1 LNHDA and CDR2 SQIVND (reference sequence). The CDR3 runs to 13 residues. The CDR3, as DNA: TGTGCCAGTAGAACAGGGAGCAAGCAGCCCCAGCATTTT. Protein: CASRTGSKQPQHF.